This TCR beta chain is from a study of T-cell memory formation after mild COVID-19. Study overall: Clusters of TCRs were largely donor specific.

Germline assignment: CDR1 MGHRA and CDR2 YSYEKL. CDR3 length equals 14 residues. The V end lost 0 bases, the J end lost 1 base, and 6 bases lay between the germline ends. The study's findings and limits: There was no confirmation that second-wave clones peaking on day 37 were SARS-CoV-2 specific. There were some responding clones in pre-infection memory, which suggested that cross-reactive memory had joined.

TCRdb used MiXCR to reprocess the 5' RACE reads, holding one entry per CDR3 protein. The table includes 280,000 or so distinct CDR3 sequences, over 15% detected once. This clonotype has more than one count but fewer than ten. Its antigen remains unidentified. Sequences were obtained from PBMCs or a T cell subset sorted from them (not recorded which). The J gene is TRBJ1-1, the V gene TRBV4-1, with D unresolved. The receptor's source is a young man who had mild COVID-19 (a few samples of this study predate the infection). Cell type and time point are not known. As DNA, the CDR3 is TGCGCCAGCAGCCAAGATGGGGAGAACACTGAAGCTTTCTTT. Translating it yields CASSQDGENTEAFF.